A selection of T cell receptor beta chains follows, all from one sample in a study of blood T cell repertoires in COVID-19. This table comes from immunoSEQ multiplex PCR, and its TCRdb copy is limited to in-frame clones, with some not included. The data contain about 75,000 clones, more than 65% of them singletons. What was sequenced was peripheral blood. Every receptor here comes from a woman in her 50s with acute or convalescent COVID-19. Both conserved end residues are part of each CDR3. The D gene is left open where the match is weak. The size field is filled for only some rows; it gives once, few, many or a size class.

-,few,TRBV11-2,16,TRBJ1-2,CASSSAGFRGNYGYTF,TGTGCCAGCAGCTCCGCCGGGTTCCGGGGTAACTATGGCTACACCTTC
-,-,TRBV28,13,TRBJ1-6,CATILSGDSPLHF,TGTGCCACCATCCTATCAGGGGATTCACCCCTCCACTTT
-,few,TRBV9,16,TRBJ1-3,CASRPGTGLAGNTIYF,TGTGCCAGCAGACCGGGAACAGGGTTAGCTGGAAACACCATATATTTT
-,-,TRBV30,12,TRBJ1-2,CACSAGAGGYTF,TGTGCCTGTAGCGCGGGGGCCGGTGGCTACACCTTC
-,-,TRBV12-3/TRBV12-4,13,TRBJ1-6,CASSLTVNSPLHF,TGTGCCAGCAGTTTGACAGTAAATTCACCCCTCCACTTT
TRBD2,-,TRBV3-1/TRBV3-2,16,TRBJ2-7,CASSQGAAGAGGEQYF,TGTGCCAGCAGCCAAGGGGCGGCGGGAGCAGGCGGCGAGCAGTACTTC
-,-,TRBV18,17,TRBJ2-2,CASSPLSRDSKARELFF,TGTGCCAGCTCACCGCTATCTCGGGACTCGAAGGCCCGGGAGCTGTTTTTT
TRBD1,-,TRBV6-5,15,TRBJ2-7,CASSTGGVDGYEQYF,TGTGCCAGCAGTACAGGGGGCGTAGATGGCTACGAGCAGTACTTC
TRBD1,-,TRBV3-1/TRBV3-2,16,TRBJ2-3,CASSQGEGGRTDTQYF,TGTGCCAGCAGCCAAGGGGAAGGGGGCCGCACAGATACGCAGTATTTT
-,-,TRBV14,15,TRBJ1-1,CASSQVWGVETEAFF,TGTGCCAGCAGCCAAGTGTGGGGCGTAGAGACTGAAGCTTTCTTT
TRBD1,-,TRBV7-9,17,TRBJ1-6,CASSSTGASSYNSPLHF,TGTGCCAGCAGCTCCACAGGGGCGAGCTCCTATAATTCACCCCTCCACTTT
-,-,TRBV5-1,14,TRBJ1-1,CASSTGAGSTEAFF,TGCGCCAGCAGCACCGGAGCAGGGTCAACTGAAGCTTTCTTT
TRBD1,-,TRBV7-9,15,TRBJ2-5,CASSLGRTGGETQYF,TGTGCCAGCAGCTTAGGACGGACAGGCGGAGAGACCCAGTACTTC
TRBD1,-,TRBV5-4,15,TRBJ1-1,CASSIAAGGGTEAFF,TGTGCCAGCAGCATAGCCGCAGGGGGAGGCACTGAAGCTTTCTTT
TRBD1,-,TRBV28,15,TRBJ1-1,CASSRTTGRNTEAFF,TGTGCCAGCAGTCGAACGACAGGGCGGAACACTGAAGCTTTCTTT
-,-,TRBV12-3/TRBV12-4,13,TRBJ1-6,CASSLREISPLHF,TGTGCCAGCAGTTTGAGGGAAATCTCACCCCTCCACTTT